The text below deals with one TCR beta chain. The antigen is not known. Different DNA sequences within this sample yield the same CDR3. This sample was taken from a study of cytomegalovirus exposure and HLA in healthy donors. Study-wide results and caveats: Reportedly, cytomegalovirus status was diagnosed with high sensitivity and specificity. CMV antigen specificity was confirmed in vitro for a few CMV-associated chains.

The PCR was carried out with 60 Vbeta primers and 13 Jbeta primers. Data came from immunoSEQ multiplex PCR; TCRdb stores just in-frame clones and leaves some out. The sample consists of roughly 200,000 clones, 79% of them appearing once. Sequencing was carried out using PBMCs. The TCR was taken from a woman in her 30s in good health and CMV-seropositive.

DNA of the CDR3: TGTGCCAGCAGCGTAGGGGGCCTCTTGGGAGATACGCAGTATTTT. Its protein product is CASSVGGLLGDTQYF. The V gene is TRBV9, the J gene TRBJ2-3; possible D gene TRBD1, 5 bases. The CDR3 is 15 residues long. Germline-derived CDR1 and CDR2 are SGDLS and YYNGEE. Trimming pared 0 bases from V and 5 bases from J, leaving 13 bases between.